Given below is one T cell receptor (beta chain) in context. Its cognate antigen is unknown. Germline CDR1 and CDR2: MDHEN and SYDVKM. The CDR3 loop spans 15 amino acids. The junction had 7 bases not matched to a gene; V was cut back by 2 bases and J by 6 bases. This sample is part of a study of regulatory T cells in long-lasting Graves disease. Construction of the TCR beta libraries employed iRepertoire HTBI primers in conjunction with Arm-PCR of CDR3 regions. MiXCR was run by TCRdb on the multiplex PCR reads, yielding one entry per CDR3 protein. This sample has about 400,000 distinct CDR3 sequences; about a fifth occur once, and the top ten carry less than 25%. Specified time point: persistent/refractory GD, antithyroid drugs over 5 years with positive TRAb. PBMC RNA was the source of the TCR library. Study-level points and caveats: TCR diversity was lower in persistent than newly diagnosed Graves' disease. Not thyroid tissue but only peripheral blood was studied. Accuracy was possibly reduced by small sample size.

The receptor comes from a female donor with Graves disease. V and J are TRBV28 and TRBJ2-7, with TRBD2 identical over 10 bases. The material was peripheral blood mononuclear cells (PBMCs), obtained when the disease was refractory, from a patient treated with antithyroid drugs. The DNA for the CDR3 is TGTGCCAGCAGTTTACCGCCTAGCGGGAGCCCCGAGCAGTACTTC. This translates into CASSLPPSGSPEQYF.